The present TCR beta chain was sequenced within a study of Ad26.COV2.S vaccination and SARS-CoV-2 variants. Treatment of the sample: around 19 received Ad26.COV2.S at low or high dose, single or two shots; about five received placebo; per-sample allocation not given. The samples were gathered on day 63 after the first injection of vaccine or placebo. Adults aged 18-55 years in Boston included the donor. Study observations and caveats: Vaccine recipients and placebo recipients showed similar non-spike TCR breadth. TCR breadth and depth estimates may have understated total T cell responses. Spike-specific TCR breadth in vaccine recipients exceeded that seen in placebo recipients.

This clone was seen a handful of times. The antigen remains unidentified. Some clones are missing from TCRdb's copy, which holds only in-frame ones; the method was immunoSEQ multiplex PCR. This table has some 300,000 clones, about 86% appearing once. Trimming removed 3 bases from V and 1 base from J, with 7 bases in between. The length of the CDR3 is 13 residues. Germline V lookup: CDR1 SGHRS, CDR2 YFSETQ. This TCR came from a person between 18 and 59 years old who received the Ad26.COV2.S COVID-19 vaccine or a placebo. This chain links TRBV5-1 with TRBJ1-1; D is uncertain. The specimen comprised peripheral blood, sampled in a trial of Ad26.COV2.S vaccine versus placebo. This CDR3 is CASSSPGNTEAFF. For the CDR3, the DNA is TGCGCCAGCAGCTCCCCGGGGAACACTGAAGCTTTCTTT.